This TCR beta chain was identified in a study of vaccination and CD4 T cells after COVID-19. By share, this clonotype ranks as medium-sized. Its antigen is unidentified. Cultured CD4+ T-cell DNA underwent Oncomine TCR Beta short-read sequencing. MiXCR, applied by TCRdb to the PCR reads, yields one record per CDR3 protein. The sample holds 1,400 or so distinct CDR3 sequences; less than 15% are singletons and the top ten take 25% to 35%. Stated treatment: roughly 11-day PBMC culture with coronavirus spike peptide pools or control peptides (ViraFEST assay). According to the study, CD4+ T cells from the unexposed donor were gathered ahead of the COVID-19 pandemic (2011-2018). This CDR3 is 14 amino acids long. The germline V gene encodes CDR1 SEHNR and CDR2 FQNEAQ (reference sequence). The V end was cut by 1 base, the J end by 2 bases, with 8 bases between.

The receptor was derived from a human donor in good health. The specimen was CD4+ T cells from blood, cultured in vitro. V usage is TRBV7-9 and J usage is TRBJ2-5; D gene uncertain. The CDR3, as DNA: TGTGCCAGCAGCTTAGTAGGTTTACAAGAGACCCAGTACTTC. As protein: CASSLVGLQETQYF.